The table lists the clone carrying this TCR beta chain with a few counts. There were TCR beta CDR3 regions amplified from RNA transcripts. HTBI primers were the set used in a first-round RT-PCR of the TCR CDR3. A single record per CDR3 protein comes from TCRdb applying MiXCR to the multiplex PCR reads. The data show 300,000 to 450,000 distinct CDR3 sequences, with more than 12% seen just once and 32% held by the top ten. This entry comes from a study of T cells in Graves' hyperthyroidism and ophthalmopathy. The wider study: Upon initial diagnosis and before any treatment, peripheral blood was collected.

CDR1 and CDR2 (germline): MNHNS, SASEGT. This CDR3 is built from 12 residues. Trimming removed 1 base from V and 7 bases from J, with 7 bases in between. The TCR comes from a woman in her thirties with Graves' hyperthyroidism. The chain joins TRBV6-1 to TRBJ1-2; D not resolved. The sample comprised blood. The chain's CDR3 is CASSEVRIGYTF. The CDR3 nucleotides are TGTGCCAGCAGTGAAGTGAGAATTGGCTACACCTTC.